Listed below are T cell receptor beta chains from one sample, sequenced in a study of shared clonotypes between healthy human individuals. Clones were sequenced by immunoSEQ multiplex PCR, and TCRdb holds only the in-frame ones, with some missing. The sample includes more than 400,000 clones, 81% seen only once; the top ten take roughly 13%. Material: PBMCs. These receptors were taken from a woman aged 40 to 49 in good health. Some clones in this sample may be carry-over from other donors' samples. CDR3s include the opening cysteine and the closing phenylalanine or tryptophan. The order of the fields is V gene, D gene, clone size, J gene, CDR3 protein, CDR3 DNA. The D gene is left open where the match is weak. Clone size is stated in some rows and not others, as once, few, many or a class when expanded.

TRBV9	TRBD1	.	TRBJ2-7	CASSKDRAGYEQYF	TGTGCCAGCAGCAAGGACAGGGCGGGGTACGAGCAGTACTTC
TRBV30	.	.	TRBJ2-2	CACNTGELFF	TGTGCCTGTAACACCGGGGAGCTGTTTTTT
TRBV7-6	.	once	TRBJ2-2	CASSPRRTGELFF	TGTGCCAGCAGCCCCCGGAGGACCGGGGAGCTGTTTTTT
TRBV18	.	.	TRBJ1-1	CASSPPGVTEAFF	TGTGCCAGCTCACCACCGGGGGTGACTGAAGCTTTCTTT
TRBV9	.	.	TRBJ2-3	CASTSGWPSTDTQYF	TGTGCCAGCACCTCCGGATGGCCTAGCACAGATACGCAGTATTTT
TRBV30	TRBD2	.	TRBJ2-3	CAWSVPLGRGSRTDTQYF	TGTGCCTGGAGTGTCCCCCTGGGACGCGGGAGTAGGACAGATACGCAGTATTTT
TRBV7-9	.	.	TRBJ2-7	CASSLVRPAGTYEQYF	TGTGCCAGCAGCTTAGTACGGCCCGCCGGGACCTACGAGCAGTACTTC
TRBV5-4	.	.	TRBJ2-7	CASTTGPGDEQYF	TGTGCCAGCACCACAGGGCCCGGGGACGAGCAGTACTTC
TRBV5-1	.	many	TRBJ2-3	CASSLLRGYGRSTDTQYF	TGCGCCAGCAGCCTCCTACGGGGTTACGGGAGAAGCACAGATACGCAGTATTTT
TRBV5-1	.	.	TRBJ2-5	CASSLDSGARGRETQYF	TGCGCCAGCAGCTTGGACTCTGGGGCGAGGGGGAGAGAGACCCAGTACTTC
TRBV4-1	TRBD2	.	TRBJ2-1	CASSQTGTSSEQFF	TGCGCCAGCAGCCAAACCGGGACTAGCTCTGAGCAGTTCTTC
TRBV27	TRBD1	once	TRBJ2-7	CASSLSPKPEDRVYEQYF	TGTGCCAGCAGTTTATCCCCAAAACCCGAAGACAGGGTGTACGAGCAGTACTTC
TRBV18	.	.	TRBJ2-1	CASSLPHFTMRLGSYNEQFF	TGTGCCAGCTCACTACCACACTTTACTATGAGACTAGGGTCTTACAATGAGCAGTTCTTC
TRBV29-1	TRBD2	once	TRBJ2-3	CSVRGTSGSQTDTQYF	TGCAGCGTTCGTGGGACTAGCGGGAGTCAGACAGATACGCAGTATTTT
TRBV11-1	.	.	TRBJ1-2	CASSFAAGGNYGYTF	TGTGCCAGCAGCTTCGCGGCGGGGGGGAACTATGGCTACACCTTC
TRBV6-5	.	.	TRBJ2-7	CASSLDYLTYEQYF	TGTGCCAGCAGTCTTGACTACCTCACCTACGAGCAGTACTTC
TRBV4-2	.	.	TRBJ2-3	CASSQDFPDTQYF	TGTGCCAGCAGCCAAGATTTCCCAGATACGCAGTATTTT
TRBV5-6	TRBD1	.	TRBJ1-4	CASSFIRQGGEKLFF	TGTGCCAGCAGCTTTATAAGACAGGGAGGAGAAAAACTGTTTTTT
TRBV30	.	.	TRBJ1-1	CAWSVQENTEAFF	TGTGCCTGGAGTGTACAGGAGAACACTGAAGCTTTCTTT
TRBV10-1	TRBD2	few	TRBJ2-1	CASSAVREGEQFF	TGCGCCAGCAGTGCTGTGCGGGAGGGTGAGCAGTTCTTC
TRBV6-4	TRBD2	.	TRBJ2-1	CASSERAGGGDEQFF	TGTGCCAGCAGTGAGAGAGCGGGAGGGGGAGATGAGCAGTTCTTC
TRBV27	TRBD1	.	TRBJ1-1	CASSLLGQGVRTEAFF	TGTGCCAGCAGTTTACTGGGACAGGGTGTTCGGACTGAAGCTTTCTTT